A single sample gave rise to the 25 T cell receptor beta chains below, sequenced in a study of blood T cells in healthy people across ages. Through a sample-barcoded 5' primer and a J-beta primer mix, a second PCR was run for roughly 6 to 12 cycles. In TCRdb, the 5' RACE reads were re-called with MiXCR into one record per CDR3 protein. The sample includes about 1.6 million distinct CDR3 sequences, 34% of them seen just once. Specimen: blood. The receptors were sampled from a woman in her twenties or thirties in good health.

This clonotype occurred a few times. This chain connects TRBV20-1 to TRBJ2-1, with a possible D match to TRBD1 (6 bases). This CDR3 has 16 amino acids. Germline V CDR1 and CDR2: DFQATT, SNEGSKA (reference sequence). The V end was cut by 2 bases, the J end by 1 base, with 15 bases between. The CDR3 bases are TGCAGTGCTAGAACCCGACAGGCAAAATCCTACAATGAGCAGTTCTTC. This encodes CSARTRQAKSYNEQFF.

This clonotype was found many times. J is TRBJ2-3 and V is TRBV29-1, with TRBD1 matching over 7 bases. CDR1 is SQVTM and CDR2 is ANQGSEA in the germline V gene. The CDR3 is 15 residues long. Trimming cost V 6 bases and J 3 bases; bases outside gene matches: 12. DNA for the CDR3: TGCAGCGTCGAACAGGGGAAGGTTAGGACAGATACGCAGTATTTT. Protein sequence: CSVEQGKVRTDTQYF.

Details on this clonotype: A junction end diverges from the germline sequence, so it may reflect a read error. V usage is TRBV20-1 and J usage is TRBJ2-1, with 9 nucleotides matching TRBD2. Germline CDR1 is DFQATT and CDR2 is SNEGSKA (reference sequence). The CDR3 is 14 residues long. The CDR3 is CSADPGTSFNEQVF. The CDR3 bases are TGCAGTGCTGATCCCGGGACTAGCTTCAATGAGCAGGTCTTC.

The V call is TRBV5-1, the J call TRBJ1-1; D is undetermined. This CDR3 has 14 amino acids. V dropped 4 bases and J dropped 6 bases, with 16 bases sitting between them. CDR1 is SGHRS and CDR2 is YFSETQ in the germline V gene. CDR3: CASSVASEGSEAFF. The CDR3 nucleotides read TGCGCCAGCAGCGTGGCTTCCGAAGGATCTGAAGCTTTCTTT.

There are a few counts of this clonotype. The J gene is TRBJ2-5, the V gene TRBV12-3 or TRBV12-4, with 7 bases fitting TRBD2. This CDR3 has 16 residues. With V trimmed by 2 bases and J by 4 bases, 10 bases remained unmatched. The CDR3 nucleotides read TGTGCCAGCAGTTTAAATCTAGCGGCACCTCCAGAGACCCAGTACTTC. It is translated as CASSLNLAAPPETQYF.

The V call is TRBV12-3 or TRBV12-4, the J call TRBJ2-1; weak D call: TRBD1 (6 bases). The V end lost 3 bases, the J end lost 4 bases, and 13 bases lay between the germline ends. The CDR3 totals 15 residues. CDR3 in DNA: TGTGCCAGCAGTTTTGGGACAATCCAATACAATGAGCAGTTCTTC. It encodes CASSFGTIQYNEQFF.

This clonotype was counted many times. The V call is TRBV10-3, the J call TRBJ1-2; the D is unclear. With 5 bases removed from V and 0 bases from J, the gap between germline ends came to 13 bases. The germline V gene has CDR1 ENHRY and CDR2 SYGVKD. The CDR3 is 15 amino acids. The DNA of the CDR3 is TGTGCCATCAGTAGTCAGGCAGGCCCTAACTATGGCTACACCTTC. Its translation is CAISSQAGPNYGYTF.

Concerning this clonotype itself: Germline and junction disagree at one end, which may indicate a read error. The chain has TRBV25-1 and TRBJ2-3; D not certain. Germline loops: CDR1 MGHDK, CDR2 SYGVNS. This CDR3 spans 14 amino acids. CDR3 sequence (DNA): TGTGCCAGCACTGAAAGGCAGATGACAGATACGCAGTATTTT. This sequence encodes CASTERQMTDTQYF.

V usage is TRBV20-1 and J usage is TRBJ2-5; 8 positions match TRBD2. With the DNA end fitting TRBJ2-7 better, the J assignment may be wrong. This CDR3 is 15 amino acids long. CDR1 DFQATT and CDR2 SNEGSKA come from the germline V gene (reference sequence). CDR3 amino acids: CSASVMSGSIHEQYF. CDR3 nucleotide sequence: TGCAGTGCTTCCGTAATGAGCGGGAGTATCCACGAGCAGTACTTC.

The rearrangement links TRBV7-8 to TRBJ1-3, with 7 bases lining up with TRBD1. The trim removed 7 bases at V and 1 base at J, leaving 4 bases unmatched. The germline gives CDR1 SGHVS, CDR2 FQNEAQ. CDR3 length: 14 residues. The CDR3: CASTSTGSGNTIYF. CDR3 in DNA: TGTGCCAGCACCTCGACAGGGTCTGGAAACACCATATATTTT.

The rearrangement links TRBV27 to TRBJ1-2, with D possibly TRBD1 on 5 matching bases. Germline values: CDR1 MNHEY, CDR2 SMNVEV (reference sequence). The V end lost 2 bases, the J end lost 11 bases, and 21 bases lay between the germline ends. This CDR3 contains 15 residues. The CDR3 spells CASSLRGGQTWWYTF. Written as DNA, the CDR3 is TGTGCCAGCAGTTTAAGGGGCGGACAAACATGGTGGTACACCTTC.

The chain employs TRBV21-1 and TRBJ2-1; the D call in the table, TRBD2, was not verified against the DNA. TRBV21-1 constitutes a pseudogene. CDR3 size: 16 residues. The CDR3 DNA follows: TGTGCCAGCAGCAAAGAAACTAGCGGGAACTACAATGAGCAGTTCTTC. Its protein product is CASSKETSGNYNEQFF.

The rearrangement joins TRBV7-2 to TRBJ2-2; D tentatively fits TRBD1 or TRBD2 (5 bases each). CDR1 and CDR2 from the germline V gene are SGHTA and FQGNSA. The CDR3 extends over 15 amino acids. Trimming took 3 bases from V and 7 from J, leaving 15 bases between them. In DNA form, the CDR3 reads TGTGCCAGCAGCTTTGGGGGAGAGGCGGTCGGGGAGCTGTTTTTT. Protein: CASSFGGEAVGELFF.

The DNA of the CDR3 is TGTGCCAGCAGTGAGGGGGTCACAGATACGCAGTATTTT. Its translation: CASSEGVTDTQYF. The chain employs TRBV25-1 and TRBJ2-3; D is tentatively TRBD1 or TRBD2 (5 bases each). The V end lost 3 bases, the J end lost 2 bases, and 6 bases lay between the germline ends. The CDR3 is 13 amino acids. Germline CDR1 is MGHDK and CDR2 is SYGVNS.

The genes are TRBV30 and TRBJ1-2, with D possibly being TRBD1 (5 bases). This CDR3 comprises 14 residues. V gave up 2 bases and J gave up 4 bases, with 14 bases separating them. CDR1 is GTSNPN and CDR2 is SVGIG in the germline V gene (reference sequence). The DNA for the CDR3 is TGTGCCTGGAGTTTGGGGCCGAGGGGCTATGGCTACACCTTC. Residues: CAWSLGPRGYGYTF. Supplemented by reference TRBV30 and TRBJ1-2, the full variable domain reads SQTIHQWPATLVQPVGSPLSLECTVEGTSNPNLYWYRQAAGRGLQLLFYSVGIGQISSEVPQNLSASRPQDRQFILSSKKLLLSDSGFYLCAWSLGPRGYGYTFGSGTRLTVV.

This clonotype was detected a few times. The V and J genes are TRBV7-2 and TRBJ2-7; D is ambiguous. Trimming cost V 6 bases and J 0 bases, with 15 bases left between them. The CDR3 is 15 amino acids. The germline V gene has CDR1 SGHTA and CDR2 FQGNSA. As DNA, the CDR3 is TGTGCCAGCAGGAGCCGCCGCGAGAGCTCCTACGAGCAGTACTTC. Protein product: CASRSRRESSYEQYF.

This clonotype was detected only a few times. The chain recombines TRBV6-5 with TRBJ2-7; TRBD1 agrees at 7 bases. Germline V gene lookup returns CDR1 MNHEY and CDR2 SVGAGI. The CDR3 loop spans 14 amino acids. V shed 5 bases and J 3 bases; nucleotides not matched to a gene: 7. The CDR3 DNA is TGTGCCAGCAGTAACCGGGACAGCCACTACGAGCAGTACTTC. Encoded protein: CASSNRDSHYEQYF.

A few counts support this clonotype. V usage is TRBV3-1 and J usage is TRBJ2-7; 8 nucleotides agree with TRBD1. Germline assignment: CDR1 LGHDT and CDR2 YNNKEL (reference sequence). The CDR3 sequence is 14 residues long. The V gene end was trimmed by 8 bases and the J gene end by 5 bases; junction bases not matched to a gene: 11. CDR3: CASGPSRGRDEQYF. In nucleotides, the CDR3 is TGTGCCAGCGGCCCGAGCAGGGGGCGAGACGAGCAGTACTTC.

The genes are TRBV2 and TRBJ2-1, with 12 bases that match TRBD2. Germline values: CDR1 SNHLY, CDR2 FYNNEI. The CDR3 runs 17 residues. V lost 3 bases and J lost 6; bases outside the gene matches: 9. For the CDR3, the DNA is TGTGCCAGCAGTGAGGAGTCTAGCGGGGGGGCCGGCAATGAGCAGTTCTTC. Amino acid sequence: CASSEESSGGAGNEQFF.

This clonotype showed up just a few times. The junction departs from the called germline gene at one end, perhaps through a read error. The chain links TRBV4-1 to TRBJ2-6; TRBD1 might be the D (6 bases). This CDR3 region has 22 residues. Germline CDR1 and CDR2: MGHRA and YSYEKL. The CDR3 sequence is CASGQIQQRGQGLSSGANVLTF. Here the CDR3 DNA reads TGCGCCAGCGGCCAAATACAACAACGTGGGCAGGGGTTGAGCTCTGGGGCCAACGTCCTGACTTTC.

This clonotype occurred a few times. V gene TRBV29-1 combines with J gene TRBJ1-1; D gene ambiguous. CDR1 SQVTM and CDR2 ANQGSEA come from the germline V gene. Trimming removed 1 base at V and 1 base at J, with 7 bases between. The CDR3 sequence is 13 residues long. CDR3 sequence reads: CSVEVRSNTEAFF. For the CDR3, the DNA is TGCAGCGTTGAAGTTCGTTCGAACACTGAAGCTTTCTTT. Drawing the rest from reference TRBV29-1 and TRBJ1-1, the complete variable domain is SAVISQKPSRDICQRGTSLTIQCQVDSQVTMMFWYRQQPGQSLTLIATANQGSEATYESGFVIDKFPISRPNLTFSTLTVSNMSPEDSSIYLCSVEVRSNTEAFFGQGTRLTVV.

A few counts support this clonotype. A read error may produce the germline difference seen at one junction end. This chain joins TRBV13 and TRBJ2-5, with TRBD2 matching 8 bases. The CDR3 extends over 13 amino acids. Germline assignment: CDR1 PRHDT and CDR2 FYEKMQ (reference sequence). The CDR3, as DNA: TGTGCCAGCAGCTTAGAGGGACTAGAGGCCCAGTACTTC. Its protein is CASSLEGLEAQYF. Full variable domain (missing parts from reference TRBV13 and TRBJ2-5): AAGVIQSPRHLIKEKRETATLKCYPIPRHDTVYWYQQGPGQDPQFLISFYEKMQSDKGSIPDRFSAQQFSDYHSELNMSSLELGDSALYFCASSLEGLEAQYFGPGTRLLVL.

This clonotype has a handful of counts. CDR3 sequence (DNA): TGTGCCAGCAGTTTATCTAGCCCGGGCGTTGAGCAGTTCTTC. Translated: CASSLSSPGVEQFF. The chain uses TRBV27 and TRBJ2-1; D unclear. Trimming left V 0 bases short and J 9 bases short, with 12 bases between. Looked up from germline, CDR1 is MNHEY and CDR2 is SMNVEV (reference sequence). The CDR3 sequence is 14 residues long.

The chain joins TRBV6-5 to TRBJ2-1; 11 positions agree with TRBD2. Germline V lookup: CDR1 MNHEY, CDR2 SVGAGI. CDR3 length: 17 amino acids. V lost 0 bases to trimming and J lost 15 bases; unmatched junction nucleotides: 16. The CDR3 nucleotides are TGTGCCAGCAGTTACTCGGGGGTGACTAGCGGGGCCCAAGGGGTGTTCTTC. Its protein is CASSYSGVTSGAQGVFF.

The chain combines TRBV29-1 with TRBJ2-1; 9 bases agree with TRBD2. The J segment lost 7 bases and the V segment lost 7 bases, leaving 8 bases of the junction unmatched. Germline values: CDR1 SQVTM, CDR2 ANQGSEA. The CDR3 contains 13 residues. The CDR3 protein is CSGAGGIGNEQFF. CDR3 bases: TGCAGCGGAGCGGGAGGAATAGGTAATGAGCAGTTCTTC.